These 7 T cell receptor beta chains share one sample of origin, sequenced in a study of vaccination effects on CD4 cells after COVID-19. Data came from immunoSEQ multiplex PCR; TCRdb stores just in-frame clones and leaves some out. The top ten clones hold 7.5% to 9.5% of a sample with under 35,000 clones, approximately 69% of them seen once. Before sequencing, viral peptide pools were used by the ViraFEST assay to expand antigen-specific CD4+ T cells. Upon completion of about eleven days in culture, CD4+ T cells were isolated. Every participant took two doses of the BNT162b2 or mRNA-1273 vaccine. Their specific antigens are unknown. The sequenced sample was CD4+ T cells from PBMCs cultured with SARS-CoV-2 spike peptides, obtained after COVID-19 vaccination. The receptor source for this set is a human donor who received a COVID-19 vaccine.

This clone was observed a handful of times. The rearrangement links TRBV18 to TRBJ1-5; TRBD1 is a possible D gene (5 bases). Germline lookup yields CDR1 KGHSH and CDR2 LQKENI. V lost 1 base to trimming and J lost 8 bases, with 12 bases between them. This CDR3 comprises 14 residues. CDR3 in amino acids: CASSPLAGNKPQHF. As DNA, the CDR3 is TGTGCCAGCTCACCACTGGCAGGGAATAAGCCCCAGCATTTT.

This chain joins TRBV24-1 and TRBJ2-3; D is unresolved. With 9 bases removed from V and 6 bases from J, the gap between germline ends came to 9 bases. CDR1 is KGHDR and CDR2 is SFDVKD in the germline V gene. The CDR3 covers 11 residues. The CDR3 bases are TGTGCCACCGACCACGAGGATACGCAGTATTTT. It codes for CATDHEDTQYF.

The chain links TRBV30 to TRBJ1-5; D is unclear. This CDR3 contains 13 residues. Trimming cost V 5 bases and J 1 base, with 9 bases left between them. Germline loops: CDR1 GTSNPN, CDR2 SVGIG (reference sequence). This chain's CDR3 is CAWAGGSNQPQHF. Here the CDR3 DNA reads TGTGCCTGGGCGGGAGGGAGCAATCAGCCCCAGCATTTT.

The chain uses TRBV5-1 and TRBJ2-5; possible D gene TRBD1, 7 bases. Trimming took off 0 bases at V and 2 bases at J, with 14 bases between the two ends. Germline CDR1 reads SGHRS; CDR2 reads YFSETQ. This CDR3 contains 16 residues. The chain's CDR3 is CASSLDGRGAQETQYF. DNA of the CDR3: TGCGCCAGCAGCTTGGATGGCAGGGGGGCACAAGAGACCCAGTACTTC.

The chain couples TRBV6-5 to TRBJ2-1, with D perhaps being TRBD1 or TRBD2 (5 bases each). The V end was cut by 4 bases, the J end by 0 bases, with 7 bases between. CDR3 size: 14 residues. Germline CDR1 is MNHEY and CDR2 is SVGAGI. The CDR3 nucleotides are TGTGCCAGCAGTTCAGGGAGCTCCTACAATGAGCAGTTCTTC. It encodes CASSSGSSYNEQFF.

The chain is built from TRBV5-1 and TRBJ2-7, with D tentatively TRBD2 (5 bases). CDR1 is SGHRS and CDR2 is YFSETQ in the germline V gene. The CDR3 extends over 17 amino acids. Trimming shortened V by 3 bases and J by 3 bases, and 22 bases separated the two germline ends. The CDR3 is CASSSTLDPTGVYEQYF. In nucleotides, the CDR3 is TGCGCCAGCAGCTCCACACTAGATCCCACGGGCGTCTACGAGCAGTACTTC.

The genes are TRBV10-3 and TRBJ1-3; weak D call: TRBD1 (5 bases). Trimming took 7 bases from V and 0 from J, leaving 13 bases between them. Germline CDR1 and CDR2: ENHRY and SYGVKD. The CDR3 is made up of 15 amino acids. The CDR3 spells CAINGGDISGNTIYF. In DNA, the CDR3 is TGTGCCATCAATGGAGGGGATATCTCTGGAAACACCATATATTTT.